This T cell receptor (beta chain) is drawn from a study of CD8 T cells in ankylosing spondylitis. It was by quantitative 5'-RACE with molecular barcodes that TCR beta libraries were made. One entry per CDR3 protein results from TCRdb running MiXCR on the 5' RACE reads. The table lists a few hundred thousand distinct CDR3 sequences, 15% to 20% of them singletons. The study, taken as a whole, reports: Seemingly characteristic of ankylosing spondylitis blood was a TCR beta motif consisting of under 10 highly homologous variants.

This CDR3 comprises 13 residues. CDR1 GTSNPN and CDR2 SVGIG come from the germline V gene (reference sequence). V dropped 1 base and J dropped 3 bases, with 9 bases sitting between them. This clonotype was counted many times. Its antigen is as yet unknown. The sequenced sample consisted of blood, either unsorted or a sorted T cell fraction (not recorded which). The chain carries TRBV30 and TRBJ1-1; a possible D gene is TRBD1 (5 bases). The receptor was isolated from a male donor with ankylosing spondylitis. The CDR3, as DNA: TGTGCCTGGAGTGAGGGGTCTCACACTGAAGCTTTCTTT. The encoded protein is CAWSEGSHTEAFF. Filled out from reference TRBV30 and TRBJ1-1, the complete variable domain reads SQTIHQWPATLVQPVGSPLSLECTVEGTSNPNLYWYRQAAGRGLQLLFYSVGIGQISSEVPQNLSASRPQDRQFILSSKKLLLSDSGFYLCAWSEGSHTEAFFGQGTRLTVV.